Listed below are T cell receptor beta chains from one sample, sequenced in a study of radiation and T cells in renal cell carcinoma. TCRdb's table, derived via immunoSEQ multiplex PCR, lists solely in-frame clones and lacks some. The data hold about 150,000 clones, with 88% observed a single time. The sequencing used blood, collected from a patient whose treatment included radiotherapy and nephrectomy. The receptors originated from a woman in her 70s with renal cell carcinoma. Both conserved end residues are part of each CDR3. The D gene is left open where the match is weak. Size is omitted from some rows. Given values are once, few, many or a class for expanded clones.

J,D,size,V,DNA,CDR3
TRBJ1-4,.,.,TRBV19,TGTGCCAGTAGCGCGATGAGGAACGAAAAACTGTTTTTT,CASSAMRNEKLFF
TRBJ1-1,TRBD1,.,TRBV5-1,TGCGCCAGCAGCTGGGAACAGGGGGCATGGAACACTGAAGCTTTCTTT,CASSWEQGAWNTEAFF
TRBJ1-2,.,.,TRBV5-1,TGCGCCAGCAGCTTGGGATCTTACTATGGCTACACCTTC,CASSLGSYYGYTF
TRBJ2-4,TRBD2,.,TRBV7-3,TGTGCCAGCAGCTTATTGCGGACTAGCGGGGATGACATTCAGTACTTC,CASSLLRTSGDDIQYF
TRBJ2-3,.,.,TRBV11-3,TGTGCCAGCAGCCCCGGGGCTTCGGGCAATACGCAGTATTTT,CASSPGASGNTQYF
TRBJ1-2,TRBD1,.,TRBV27,TGTGCCAGCCGTCTACAGGGGGACTATGGCTACACCTTC,CASRLQGDYGYTF
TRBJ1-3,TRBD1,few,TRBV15,TGTGCCACCAGCCGGGGACAGCCTGGAAACACCATATATTTT,CATSRGQPGNTIYF
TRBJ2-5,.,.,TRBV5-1,TGCGCCAGCAGTTTCTCCCAGGGTGAGACCCAGTACTTC,CASSFSQGETQYF
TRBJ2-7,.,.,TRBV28,TGTGCCAGCGGGGAACAGGGGACTTTCTCCTACGAGCAGTACTTC,CASGEQGTFSYEQYF
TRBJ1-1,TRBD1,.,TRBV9,TGTGCCAGCAGCGATGGGACAGGGGCGGTCACTGAAGCTTTCTTT,CASSDGTGAVTEAFF
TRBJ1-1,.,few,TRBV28,TGTGCCAGCCAGGCGGACACTGAAGCTTTCTTT,CASQADTEAFF
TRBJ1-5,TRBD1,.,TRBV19,TGTGCCAGTAGCCGGACAGGGGGGAGCAATCAGCCCCAGCATTTT,CASSRTGGSNQPQHF
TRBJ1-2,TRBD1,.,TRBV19,TGTGCCAGTACCGGGACAGGGTTTTATTATGGCTACACCTTC,CASTGTGFYYGYTF
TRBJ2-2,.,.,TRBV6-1,TGTGCCAGCAGTGTTACAAAGGCCGGGGAGCTGTTTTTT,CASSVTKAGELFF
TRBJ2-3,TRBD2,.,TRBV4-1,TGCGCCAGCAGCCAAGGGATAAGCGGGGGGTTGTCAGATACGCAGTATTTT,CASSQGISGGLSDTQYF
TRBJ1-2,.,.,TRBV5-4,TGTGCCAGCAGCAACGGACATAGCCCTAACTATGGCTACACCTTC,CASSNGHSPNYGYTF